This T cell receptor (beta chain) was captured by sequencing in a study of cytomegalovirus exposure and HLA in healthy donors. Study details: Approximately 200 million T cells yielded some 120 million unique TCR beta sequences in earlier analysis.

Trimming at V came to 2 bases and at J to 5 bases, leaving 4 bases not matched to a gene. CDR1 and CDR2 from the germline V gene are GTSNPN and SVGIG (reference sequence). This CDR3 region has 14 residues. Concerning this clone itself: What it binds is not known.

The PCR had 60 Vbeta and 13 Jbeta primers. Clones were read by immunoSEQ multiplex PCR, and TCRdb kept only the in-frame ones, dropping some. The data hold around 130,000 clones, with 84% observed a single time. Whole-study findings and limits: The records held CMV serostatus as the only immune exposure information.

The sequencing input was PBMCs. The chain employs TRBV30 and TRBJ2-5; 11 bases agree with TRBD2. The sequence was obtained from a woman aged 18-29 years in good health and CMV-seropositive. Here the CDR3 reads CAWSIAGGVETQYF. CDR3 DNA: TGTGCCTGGAGTATAGCGGGGGGGGTGGAGACCCAGTACTTC.